Listed below are T cell receptor beta chains from one sample, sequenced in a study of blood T cell repertoires in COVID-19. Profiled with immunoSEQ multiplex PCR; TCRdb holds only in-frame clones, not every one. The repertoire holds over 300,000 clones, with about 90% as singletons. Sequencing was performed on peripheral blood. These receptors all come from a man aged 35 to 55 with acute or convalescent COVID-19. Each CDR3 is given with its conserved first and last residue. The D gene is left open where the match is weak. A clone size is listed for some rows: how often the clone was seen (once, few, many), or a class if it is expanded.

d_call j_call v_call clone_size cdr3_aa cdr3_nt
TRBD1 TRBJ2-7 TRBV5-1 NA CASSDRDSGDEQYF TGCGCCAGCAGCGACCGGGACAGCGGAGACGAGCAGTACTTC
NA TRBJ1-1 TRBV2 few CASTPGLSNTEAFF TGTGCCAGCACCCCGGGACTGTCGAACACTGAAGCTTTCTTT
TRBD1 TRBJ2-1 TRBV6-5 NA CASSSNRGLGYNEQFF TGTGCCAGCAGTTCTAACAGGGGCCTTGGATACAATGAGCAGTTCTTC
TRBD1 TRBJ2-7 TRBV2 NA CASSDPIGQGAYEQYF TGTGCCAGCAGTGACCCCATAGGACAGGGGGCATACGAGCAGTACTTC
NA TRBJ1-2 TRBV6-5 once CASRLGIQGYGYTF TGTGCCAGCAGATTAGGAATCCAGGGGTATGGCTACACCTTC
NA TRBJ2-3 TRBV5-1 NA CASSSVNREVSTQYF TGCGCCAGCAGCTCCGTAAACAGGGAAGTAAGTACGCAGTATTTT
NA TRBJ2-1 TRBV21-1 NA CASSLEGARREAYNEQFF TGTGCCAGCAGCTTAGAGGGGGCTCGGCGGGAGGCTTACAATGAGCAGTTCTTC
NA TRBJ1-5 TRBV10-3 NA CAISETVNQPQHF TGTGCCATCAGTGAAACTGTCAATCAGCCCCAGCATTTT
TRBD2 TRBJ2-7 TRBV4-1 NA CASSLRSGTSEALSYEQYF TGCGCCAGCAGCCTCCGCTCCGGGACTAGCGAGGCCCTCTCCTACGAGCAGTACTTC
TRBD1 TRBJ1-5 TRBV19 few CASSATSRDRVGFDQPQHF TGTGCCAGTAGTGCTACTTCCCGGGACAGGGTTGGGTTCGATCAGCCCCAGCATTTT
NA TRBJ1-4 TRBV5-5 NA CASSSVQGSHEKLFF TGTGCCAGCAGCTCGGTCCAGGGTTCACATGAAAAACTGTTTTTT
TRBD2 TRBJ2-1 TRBV27 NA CASSGLAGGEQFF TGTGCCAGCAGTGGACTAGCGGGGGGTGAGCAGTTCTTC
TRBD2 TRBJ2-1 TRBV29-1 NA CSVDTSGISYNEQFF TGCAGCGTTGATACTAGCGGGATTTCCTACAATGAGCAGTTCTTC
NA TRBJ1-2 TRBV5-1 NA CASSLGEGGHGYTF TGCGCCAGCAGCTTGGGGGAGGGAGGGCACGGCTACACCTTC
NA TRBJ1-1 TRBV6-5 few CASRAWTENTEAFF TGTGCCAGCAGGGCATGGACAGAAAACACTGAAGCTTTCTTT
NA TRBJ2-7 TRBV7-9 NA CASSLAERTGAHEQYF TGTGCCAGCAGCTTAGCCGAGCGGACGGGCGCACACGAGCAGTACTTC
NA TRBJ2-3 TRBV7-3 NA CASSRRGSPDTQYF TGTGCCAGCAGCCGCCGGGGGTCCCCAGATACGCAGTATTTT
TRBD1 TRBJ1-2 TRBV6-5 NA CASSYSGTGGADGYTF TGTGCCAGCAGTTATTCTGGGACAGGGGGCGCAGATGGCTACACCTTC
TRBD1 TRBJ2-2 TRBV7-8 NA CASSLVSTTGGATGELFF TGTGCCAGCAGCTTAGTGTCTACGACAGGGGGCGCGACCGGGGAGCTGTTTTTT
NA TRBJ2-3 TRBV28 NA CASSFLSGSTDTQYF TGTGCCAGCAGTTTCTTGTCAGGATCGACAGATACGCAGTATTTT
NA TRBJ1-1 TRBV5-6 NA CASSIKAGTEAFF TGTGCCAGCAGCATAAAAGCAGGGACTGAAGCTTTCTTT
NA TRBJ1-1 TRBV12-3/TRBV12-4 once CASSFGGATEAFF TGTGCCAGCAGTTTCGGTGGGGCCACTGAAGCTTTCTTT
NA TRBJ2-7 TRBV2 NA CASSEPGPGYEQYF TGTGCCAGCAGTGAACCAGGGCCAGGCTACGAGCAGTACTTC
NA TRBJ1-1 TRBV5-8 NA CASSLVPLQGKAFF TGTGCCAGCAGCTTGGTACCCCTGCAGGGAAAGGCTTTCTTT
TRBD1 TRBJ1-4 TRBV4-3 NA CASSPGTGINEKLFF TGCGCCAGCAGTCCCGGGACAGGGATTAATGAAAAACTGTTTTTT